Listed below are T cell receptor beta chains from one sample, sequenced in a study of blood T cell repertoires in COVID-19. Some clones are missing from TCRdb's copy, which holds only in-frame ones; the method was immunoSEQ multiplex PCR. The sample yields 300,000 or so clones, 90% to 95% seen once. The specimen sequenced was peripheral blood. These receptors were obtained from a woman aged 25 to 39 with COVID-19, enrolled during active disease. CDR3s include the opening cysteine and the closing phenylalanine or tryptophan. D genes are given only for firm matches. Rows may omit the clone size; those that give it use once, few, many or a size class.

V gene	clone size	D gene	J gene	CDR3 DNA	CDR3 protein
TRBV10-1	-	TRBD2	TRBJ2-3	TGCGCCAGCTCCGGGACTAGCGGCACAGATACGCAGTATTTT	CASSGTSGTDTQYF
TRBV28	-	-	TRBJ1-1	TGTGCCAGCAGCACCCAGGTGAACACTGAAGCTTTCTTT	CASSTQVNTEAFF
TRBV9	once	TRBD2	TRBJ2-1	TGTGCCAGCAGCGCCTCCGGGACTATAAATGAGCAGTTCTTC	CASSASGTINEQFF
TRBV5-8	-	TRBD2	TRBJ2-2	TGTGCCAGCACCCCGGGACTAGCGGGAGTGAGAACCGGGGAGCTGTTTTTT	CASTPGLAGVRTGELFF
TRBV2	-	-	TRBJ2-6	TGTGCCAGCAGTTCCGAACACTCTGGGGCCAACGTCCTGACTTTC	CASSSEHSGANVLTF
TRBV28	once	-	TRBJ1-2	TGTGCCAGCAGTTTCCGGTCTGACTATGGCTACACCTTC	CASSFRSDYGYTF
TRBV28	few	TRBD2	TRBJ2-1	TGTGCCAGCAGTCTAGCGGGAGGAGGCTACAATGAGCAGTTCTTC	CASSLAGGGYNEQFF
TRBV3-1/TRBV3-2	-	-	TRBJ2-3	TGTGCCAGCAGCCAACGGTCTAGCACAGATACGCAGTATTTT	CASSQRSSTDTQYF
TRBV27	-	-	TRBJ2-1	TGTGCCAGCAGTTTGCTTGATAGCTTCAATGAGCAGTTCTTC	CASSLLDSFNEQFF
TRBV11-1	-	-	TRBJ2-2	TGTGCCAGCGGAAGGATAGAGGGAAACACCGGGGAGCTGTTTTTT	CASGRIEGNTGELFF
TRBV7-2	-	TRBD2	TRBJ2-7	TGTGCCAGCAGCTCCTACAGGACTAGCGGGAGCTCCTACGAGCAGTACTTC	CASSSYRTSGSSYEQYF
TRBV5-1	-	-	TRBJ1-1	TGCGCCAGCAGCTTGGGACACGCGATGAACACTGAAGCTTTCTTT	CASSLGHAMNTEAFF
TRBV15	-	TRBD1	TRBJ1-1	TGTGCCACCAGCAGAAAGCAGCAGGGGGCGACTGAAGCTTTCTTT	CATSRKQQGATEAFF
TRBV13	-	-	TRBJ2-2	TGTGCCAGCAGCTTAGCGGTTCTAGGCGGTTCCGGGGAGCTGTTTTTT	CASSLAVLGGSGELFF
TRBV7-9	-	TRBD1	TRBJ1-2	TGTGCCAGCAGCTCGCAGGGGGCTGGCTACACCTTC	CASSSQGAGYTF
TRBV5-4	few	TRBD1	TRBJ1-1	TGTGCCAGCACCCTCGAAGGGGGCCGGCGCACTGAAGCTTTCTTT	CASTLEGGRRTEAFF
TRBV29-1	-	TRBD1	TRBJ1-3	TGCAGCGTTGACCTTCCGGGACAGGGGAACGGAAACACCATATATTTT	CSVDLPGQGNGNTIYF
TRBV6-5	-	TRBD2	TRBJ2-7	TGTGCCAGCACTAATAGCGGGGGGTACGAGCAGTACTTC	CASTNSGGYEQYF
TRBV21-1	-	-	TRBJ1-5	TGTGCCAGCAGCAGGAGGGATCAGCCCCAGCATTTT	CASSRRDQPQHF
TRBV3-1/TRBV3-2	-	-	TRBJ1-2	TGTGCCAGCAGCCCAGTGTGGGGCTTGGCGGGCTACACCTTC	CASSPVWGLAGYTF
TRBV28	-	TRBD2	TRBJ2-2	TGTGCCAGCAGTCCTGGGACTACCAACACCGGGGAGCTGTTTTTT	CASSPGTTNTGELFF
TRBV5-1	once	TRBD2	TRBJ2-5	TGCGCCAGCAGTACCGCTATAGCGGGAGGACAAGAGACCCAGTACTTC	CASSTAIAGGQETQYF
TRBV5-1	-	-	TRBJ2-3	TGCGCCAGCAGCTTCAATTCAGATACGCAGTATTTT	CASSFNSDTQYF
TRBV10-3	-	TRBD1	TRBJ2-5	TGTGCCATCAGCCGACAGGGGGAAGGCGGTATGGAGACCCAGTACTTC	CAISRQGEGGMETQYF
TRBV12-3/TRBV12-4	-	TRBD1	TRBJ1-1	TGTGCCAGCAGTTCGACAGGGAGGACTGAAGCTTTCTTT	CASSSTGRTEAFF
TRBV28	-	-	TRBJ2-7	TGTGCCAGCAGAACCGGACAGTCCTACGAGCAGTACTTC	CASRTGQSYEQYF
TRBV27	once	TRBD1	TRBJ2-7	TGTGCCAGCAGTTCCAACTCTCCGGACAGGGTCGAGCAGTACTTC	CASSSNSPDRVEQYF
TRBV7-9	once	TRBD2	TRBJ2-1	TGTGCCAGCAGCCGCGGGACTAGCGGGAGTAATGAGCAGTTCTTC	CASSRGTSGSNEQFF
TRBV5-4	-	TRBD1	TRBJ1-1	TGTGCCAGCAGCTCACGGACAGGGCTGAACACTGAAGCTTTCTTT	CASSSRTGLNTEAFF
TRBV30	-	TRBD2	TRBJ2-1	TGTGCCTGGAGTGTCCGGGGAGGGGCGGAAGATGAGCAGTTCTTC	CAWSVRGGAEDEQFF
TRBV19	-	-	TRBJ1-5	TGTGCCAGTAGTATAGACAGGGGTAATCAGCCCCAGCATTTT	CASSIDRGNQPQHF
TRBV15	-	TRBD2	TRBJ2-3	TGTGCCACCAGCTTTTTTCCGACTAGCCCCACAGATACGCAGTATTTT	CATSFFPTSPTDTQYF
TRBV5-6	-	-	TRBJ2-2	TGTGCCAGCAGCTTGGCCGGGAGACAGTTGGAGGGGATGTTTTTT	CASSLAGRQLEGMFF
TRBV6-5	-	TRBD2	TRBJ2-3	TGTGCCAGCAGGTGGACTAGCGGAGAGCAGTATTTT	CASRWTSGEQYF
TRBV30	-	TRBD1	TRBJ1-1	TGTGCTCAAGGGGGCGAAGGCACTGAAGCTTTCTTT	CAQGGEGTEAFF
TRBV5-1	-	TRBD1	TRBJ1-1	TGCGCCAGCAGCTTGAGGGACAGGGGGCTTGGGAACACTGAAGCTTTCTTT	CASSLRDRGLGNTEAFF
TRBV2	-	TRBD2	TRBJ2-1	TGTGCCAGCAGTAAGGGGGCGGGAGGGGACAATGAGCAGTTCTTC	CASSKGAGGDNEQFF
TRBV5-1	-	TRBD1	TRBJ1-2	TGCGCCAGCAGCTTGGAGGACAGGGCCGTTGACTACACCTTC	CASSLEDRAVDYTF
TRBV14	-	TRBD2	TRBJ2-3	TGTGCCAGCAGCCAAAGGACTAGCGGGAACACGCAGTATTTT	CASSQRTSGNTQYF
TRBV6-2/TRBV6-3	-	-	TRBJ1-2	TGTGCCAGCAGTTACGGGCAGATCTATGGCTACACCTTC	CASSYGQIYGYTF
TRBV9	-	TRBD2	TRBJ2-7	TGTGCCAGCAGCGGCGAGGGGACTAGCGCGTTATACGAGCAGTACTTC	CASSGEGTSALYEQYF
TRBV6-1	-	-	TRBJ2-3	TGTGCCAGCAGTGAATGGGCTTTTTCCACAGATACGCAGTATTTT	CASSEWAFSTDTQYF
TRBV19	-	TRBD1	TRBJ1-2	TGTGCCAGTAGTACATCCGGGACAGGGCAATATGGCTACACCTTC	CASSTSGTGQYGYTF
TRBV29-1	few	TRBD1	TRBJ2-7	TGCAGCGTTCGTACAGGGGACGAGCAGTACTTC	CSVRTGDEQYF
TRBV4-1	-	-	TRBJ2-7	TGCGCCAGCAGCCAAGGCAGGGCCCCCTACGAGCAGTACTTC	CASSQGRAPYEQYF
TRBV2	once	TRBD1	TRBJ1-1	TGTGCCAGCAGTGCACAGGGGATGATGTGGGCTTTCTTT	CASSAQGMMWAFF
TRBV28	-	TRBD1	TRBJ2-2	TGTGCCAGCAGCCGATCCGGGACAGGGATCGGGGAGCTGTTTTTT	CASSRSGTGIGELFF
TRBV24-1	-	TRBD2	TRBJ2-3	TGTGCCACCAGTTCGACTAGCGGGAGTCGACCAGATACGCAGTATTTT	CATSSTSGSRPDTQYF
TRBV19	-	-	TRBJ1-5	TGTGCCAGTAGTATTTCTAGAGGACATAGCAATCAGCCCCAGCATTTT	CASSISRGHSNQPQHF
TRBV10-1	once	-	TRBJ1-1	TGCGCCAGCAGTGTGAACAGGGACACTGAAGCTTTCTTT	CASSVNRDTEAFF
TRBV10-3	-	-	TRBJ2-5	TGTGCCATCAGTGAAGGCGGCGGAGGTGAAGAGACCCAGTACTTC	CAISEGGGGEETQYF
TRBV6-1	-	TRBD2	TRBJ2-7	TGTGCCAGCAGGGAACTACTAGCGGGGTTACTAACCTACGAGCAGTACTTC	CASRELLAGLLTYEQYF
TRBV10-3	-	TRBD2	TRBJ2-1	TGTGCCATCAGTGACATAGCGGGAGTTGGGGGGAATGAGCAGTTCTTC	CAISDIAGVGGNEQFF
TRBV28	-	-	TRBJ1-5	TGTGCCAGCAGTAGGGTGGGAGCTAATCAGCCCCAGCATTTT	CASSRVGANQPQHF